Following are 32 T cell receptor beta chains from one sample sequenced in a study of T cells after yellow fever vaccination. TCRdb re-called the 5' RACE reads with MiXCR, one entry per CDR3 protein. The sample carries about 58,000 distinct CDR3 sequences, around 7% recorded once. The sequencing here drew on CD8+ T cells sorted from PBMCs, taken on the day of the first yellow fever vaccination. The receptor source for this set is a young man who received the YFV17D yellow fever vaccine.

In its sample, this clonotype was seen many times. As DNA, the CDR3 is TGCAGCGTGATGGGACAGAAAACCTACAATGAGCAGTTCTTC. It yields the protein CSVMGQKTYNEQFF. This chain uses TRBV29-1 with TRBJ2-1; 7 bases align to TRBD1. Germline V CDR1 and CDR2: SQVTM, ANQGSEA. The CDR3 loop spans 14 amino acids. V lost 6 bases and J lost 2; bases outside the gene matches: 7.

The CDR3 is CSVEVSGFMGTDTQYF. DNA for the CDR3: TGCAGCGTTGAAGTGTCCGGGTTTATGGGCACAGATACGCAGTATTTT. This chain uses TRBV29-1 with TRBJ2-3; D unresolved. CDR1 and CDR2 from the germline V gene are SQVTM and ANQGSEA. The CDR3 has 16 amino acids. V lost 1 base and J 1 base, leaving 15 bases between the germline ends.

This clonotype was counted only a few times. J is TRBJ2-2 and V is TRBV4-1; 9 bases are a match to TRBD1. Germline CDR1 and CDR2: MGHRA and YSYEKL. J was trimmed by 5 bases and V by 3 bases; bases with no gene match: 7. CDR3 size: 16 residues. This CDR3 is CASSQVQGAGTGELFF. The CDR3 nucleotides read TGCGCCAGCAGCCAGGTACAGGGGGCGGGAACCGGGGAGCTGTTTTTT.

Ten or more counts support this clonotype. The chain links TRBV20-1 to TRBJ2-1; TRBD1 might be the D (5 bases). The CDR3 runs 13 residues. Trimming removed 5 bases at V and 12 bases at J, with 20 bases between. CDR1 and CDR2 (germline): DFQATT, SNEGSKA (reference sequence). The CDR3 loop is CSAGSDSAWGQFF. CDR3 in DNA: TGCAGTGCTGGTTCAGACAGCGCCTGGGGGCAGTTCTTC.

Many counts were recorded for this clonotype. This chain joins TRBV7-3 and TRBJ2-3; 9 bases map to TRBD2. Trimming took 2 bases from V and 1 from J; bases not matched to a gene: 13. Germline V lookup: CDR1 SGHTA, CDR2 FQGTGA. This CDR3 has 19 residues. The CDR3 DNA sequence: TGTGCCAGCAGCTTAGAAGGGACTAGCTATTCCGGAGGCACAGATACGCAGTATTTT. Protein: CASSLEGTSYSGGTDTQYF.

This clonotype was seen many times. This chain uses TRBV7-2 with TRBJ2-5; TRBD2 matches 10 bases. Trimming cost V 4 bases and J 3 bases; bases outside gene matches: 5. From germline, CDR1 is SGHTA and CDR2 FQGNSA. The CDR3 has 15 residues. Here the CDR3 reads CASSSALAGEETQYF. For the CDR3, the DNA is TGTGCCAGCAGCTCCGCCCTAGCGGGGGAAGAGACCCAGTACTTC.

In this sample, this clonotype turned up many times. This rearrangement joins TRBV29-1 to TRBJ1-1; no reliable D call. V shed 4 bases and J shed 0 bases, with 6 bases lying between them. The CDR3 totals 12 residues. The germline gives CDR1 SQVTM, CDR2 ANQGSEA. CDR3 protein: CSVGSMNTEAFF. In DNA, the CDR3 is TGCAGCGTTGGGAGCATGAACACTGAAGCTTTCTTT.

This clonotype was detected only a few times. The V call is TRBV2, the J call TRBJ2-1; perhaps TRBD2 as D (5 bases). CDR1 SNHLY and CDR2 FYNNEI come from the germline V gene. This CDR3 contains 14 residues. The V end lost 5 bases, the J end lost 7 bases, and 15 bases lay between the germline ends. The CDR3, as DNA: TGTGCCAGCAGTACTACCGGGGTTTGGAATGAGCAGTTCTTC. Translation: CASSTTGVWNEQFF.

Ten or more counts support this clonotype. The CDR3, as DNA: TGTGCCATCAGTGACATAGATAATTCACCCCTCCACTTT. This codes for CAISDIDNSPLHF. V usage is TRBV10-3 and J usage is TRBJ1-6; no clear D. The germline V and J ends were trimmed by 3 bases and 5 bases, with 5 bases remaining between them. The germline CDR1 and CDR2 sequences are ENHRY and SYGVKD. This CDR3 is 13 amino acids long.

With respect to this clonotype: At one of its ends the junction is not consistent with the germline gene, which may arise from a read error. The V gene is TRBV3-1, the J gene TRBJ1-1, with 9 bases matching TRBD1. The CDR3 is 15 amino acids. CDR1 is LGHDT and CDR2 is YNNKEL in the germline V gene (reference sequence). CDR3: CACSQATGGNTEAFF. The CDR3 DNA follows: TGTGCCTGCAGCCAGGCGACAGGGGGGAACACTGAAGCTTTCTTT.

There are a few counts of this clonotype. The rearrangement links TRBV12-3 or TRBV12-4 to TRBJ1-6; D gene ambiguous. V was shortened by 2 bases and J by 0 bases, with 11 bases between the two germline ends. The CDR3 is 17 residues long. The CDR3 coding sequence is TGTGCCAGCAGTTTACCACAGCTGAGCTCCTATAATTCACCCCTCCACTTT. Its translation is CASSLPQLSSYNSPLHF.

This clonotype showed up many times. The chain joins TRBV7-2 to TRBJ2-1, with TRBD2 as a possible D gene (5 bases). Germline-derived CDR1 and CDR2 are SGHTA and FQGNSA. The germline V and J ends were trimmed by 6 bases and 4 bases, with 16 bases remaining between them. The CDR3 runs 15 residues. CDR3 DNA sequence: TGTGCCAGCAGAATAGACCGGGATCGTTACAATGAGCAGTTCTTC. Translating it yields CASRIDRDRYNEQFF.

This clonotype was seen at least ten times. The chain has TRBV6-2 or TRBV6-3 and TRBJ2-3; 10 bases line up with TRBD2. Looked up from germline, CDR1 is MNHEY and CDR2 is SVGEGT. The CDR3 contains 15 residues. V shed 4 bases and J 5 bases; nucleotides not matched to a gene: 6. For the CDR3, the DNA is TGTGCCAGCAGTTTGCAGCGGGGGGGAAAAGATACGCAGTATTTT. As protein: CASSLQRGGKDTQYF.

V is TRBV20-1 and J is TRBJ1-5; no reliable D call. CDR1 and CDR2 from the germline V gene are DFQATT and SNEGSKA (reference sequence). The CDR3 is made up of 14 amino acids. Trimming left V 5 bases short and J 3 bases short, with 14 bases between. CDR3 coding DNA: TGCAGTGCTTCGGGCCCCTGGGACAATCAGCCCCAGCATTTT. Its protein product is CSASGPWDNQPQHF.

A few counts support this clonotype. V is TRBV6-5 and J is TRBJ1-6; TRBD1 matches 7 bases. CDR1 MNHEY and CDR2 SVGAGI come from the germline V gene. The CDR3 is 15 residues long. The J segment lost 4 bases and the V segment lost 0 bases, leaving 0 bases of the junction unmatched. Here the CDR3 reads CASSYSGQYNSPLHF. The CDR3 nucleotides read TGTGCCAGCAGTTACTCGGGACAGTATAATTCACCCCTCCACTTT.

This chain links TRBV5-1 with TRBJ2-2; D is unresolved. Trimming cost V 1 base and J 8 bases, with 18 bases left between them. Per the germline V gene, CDR1 is SGHRS and CDR2 is YFSETQ. CDR3 length: 16 residues. The CDR3 DNA sequence: TGCGCCAGCAGCTTGATGTCTTTCCCGCCCGGGGGGGAGCTGTTTTTT. Translating gives CASSLMSFPPGGELFF.

This clonotype was recorded a few times. The rearrangement links TRBV29-1 to TRBJ1-4; 7 bases align to TRBD1. The V and J ends lost 4 bases and 4 bases, in that order; junction bases with no gene match: 9. The germline V gene has CDR1 SQVTM and CDR2 ANQGSEA. The CDR3 runs 15 residues. This chain's CDR3 is CSVAGRDRDNEKLFF. As DNA, the CDR3 is TGCAGCGTTGCAGGCCGGGACAGAGATAATGAAAAACTGTTTTTT.

This chain uses TRBV18 with TRBJ2-5; no firm D call. Trimming stripped 2 bases from V and 5 bases from J, with 3 bases between. CDR3 length: 11 residues. Germline V gives CDR1 KGHSH, CDR2 LQKENI. The DNA for the CDR3 is TGTGCCAGCTCACCATTGGAGACCCAGTACTTC. This translates into CASSPLETQYF.

This chain joins TRBV7-4 and TRBJ1-5; D unclear. This CDR3 is built from 17 residues. Trimming stripped 11 bases from V and 0 bases from J, with 23 bases between. Germline loops: CDR1 SGHVT, CDR2 SQSDAQ. CDR3 residues: CASCQDFSRFSNQPQHF. CDR3 in DNA: TGTGCCTCCTGCCAAGATTTTAGCAGGTTTAGCAATCAGCCCCAGCATTTT.

This clonotype was seen at least ten times. The chain employs TRBV28 and TRBJ1-1; a possible D gene is TRBD1 (5 bases). The germline V gene has CDR1 MDHEN and CDR2 SYDVKM. The CDR3 spans 13 residues. V shed 6 bases and J shed 3 bases, with 11 bases lying between them. The CDR3 region has the DNA TGTGCCAGCAGACGGGGGAGGGACACTGAAGCTTTCTTT. As protein: CASRRGRDTEAFF.

The CDR3 nucleotides read TGTGCCAGCAGCCCTCGACTGGACACCACCTCTGGGGCCAACGTCCTGACTTTC. It encodes CASSPRLDTTSGANVLTF. The chain uses TRBV11-1 and TRBJ2-6; the D gene is possibly TRBD1 (5 bases). Germline CDR1 is SGHAT and CDR2 is FQDESV (reference sequence). V was pared by 5 bases and J by 0 bases, with 17 bases between. CDR3 length equals 18 residues.

This clonotype showed up many times. This chain uses TRBV20-1 with TRBJ2-7, with D hard to call. V was pared by 3 bases and J by 2 bases, with 14 bases between. This CDR3 has 14 amino acids. In germline, CDR1 is DFQATT, CDR2 SNEGSKA (reference sequence). The CDR3 sequence is CSARAPRDAYEQYF. CDR3 in DNA: TGCAGTGCTAGGGCCCCTAGAGACGCCTACGAGCAGTACTTC.

This clonotype was observed at least ten times. The V gene is TRBV6-5, the J gene TRBJ2-3, with 9 bases that match TRBD2. Unmatched junction bases numbered 8, after V lost 2 bases and J lost 2 bases. Germline V gives CDR1 MNHEY, CDR2 SVGAGI. The CDR3 contains 17 residues. This CDR3 reads CASSYGLAGAFTDTQYF. CDR3 DNA sequence: TGTGCCAGCAGTTACGGGTTAGCGGGGGCCTTCACAGATACGCAGTATTTT.

This chain connects TRBV4-2 to TRBJ2-5; D possibly corresponds to TRBD1 (6 bases). The CDR3 is made up of 15 amino acids. The V end lost 3 bases, the J end lost 7 bases, and 18 bases lay between the germline ends. Looked up from germline, CDR1 is LGHNA and CDR2 is YNFKEQ. The CDR3 DNA sequence: TGTGCCAGCAGCCAGGAATACAGGGTTTTGGGGACCCAGTACTTC. Residues: CASSQEYRVLGTQYF.

This clonotype has only a few counts. This chain links TRBV7-3 with TRBJ2-7, with TRBD2 identical over 7 bases. The CDR3 covers 15 residues. Trimming at V came to 0 bases and at J to 4 bases, leaving 6 bases not matched to a gene. The germline CDR1 and CDR2 sequences are SGHTA and FQGTGA. The CDR3 is CASSLTVGAGYEQYF. The CDR3 bases are TGTGCCAGCAGCTTAACAGTCGGAGCGGGGTACGAGCAGTACTTC.

This clonotype was seen many times. This chain links TRBV4-1 with TRBJ1-1; D is ambiguous. The ends were cut back, 1 base at V and 7 bases at J, with 13 bases in the middle. CDR1 MGHRA and CDR2 YSYEKL come from the germline V gene. This CDR3 has 14 amino acids. The CDR3 sequence is CASSQAWVGSEAFF. The DNA for the CDR3 is TGCGCCAGCAGCCAAGCATGGGTTGGCAGTGAAGCTTTCTTT.

Ten or more counts support this clonotype. This sequence joins TRBV7-9 and TRBJ1-6; TRBD1 agrees at 7 bases. V gave up 5 bases and J gave up 7 bases; unmatched junction bases: 5. The CDR3 covers 14 residues. The germline CDR1 and CDR2 sequences are SEHNR and FQNEAQ (reference sequence). The CDR3 bases are TGTGCCAGCAGCCGACAGGGAGAGAATTCACCCCTCCACTTT. As protein: CASSRQGENSPLHF. The full variable domain, in which reference TRBV7-9 and TRBJ1-6 provide the parts outside the CDR3, is DTGVSQNPRHKITKRGQNVTFRCDPISEHNRLYWYRQTLGQGPEFLTYFQNEAQLEKSRLLSDRFSAERPKGSFSTLEIQRTEQGDSAMYLCASSRQGENSPLHFGNGTRLTVT.

This clonotype was counted between two and nine times. The chain recombines TRBV3-1 with TRBJ2-2; D ambiguous. Germline V lookup: CDR1 LGHDT, CDR2 YNNKEL (reference sequence). This CDR3 has 16 amino acids. Trimming took off 4 bases at V and 7 bases at J, with 19 bases between the two ends. DNA for the CDR3: TGTGCCAGCAGCCCCCCGGTTAGGGTTTTCTACGGGGAGCTGTTTTTT. Amino acids: CASSPPVRVFYGELFF.

This chain links TRBV6-4 with TRBJ2-6, with D maybe TRBD1 (7 bases). There are 19 residues in the CDR3. Trimming left V 5 bases short and J 1 base short, with 21 bases between. Germline-derived CDR1 and CDR2 are MRHNA and SNTAGT. The DNA for the CDR3 is TGTGCCAGCAGTAGCCTCCACGCAGGGGGGACTTCTGGGGCCAACGTCCTGACTTTC. Residues: CASSSLHAGGTSGANVLTF.

This chain joins TRBV3-1 and TRBJ2-3; D call uncertain. Trimming took 1 base from V and 4 from J, leaving 12 bases between them. The CDR3 sequence is 15 residues long. Germline CDR1 LGHDT, CDR2 YNNKEL (reference sequence). CDR3 DNA sequence: TGTGCCAGCAGCCAAGCCGGGCTCCCACCAGATACGCAGTATTTT. Translated: CASSQAGLPPDTQYF.

The table lists this clonotype with a few counts. The genes are TRBV12-3 or TRBV12-4 and TRBJ1-4; 7 bases match TRBD1. With V trimmed by 6 bases and J by 3 bases, 4 bases remained unmatched. The CDR3 extends over 14 amino acids. CDR3 protein: CASRTGRSNEKLFF. CDR3 nucleotides: TGTGCCAGCAGGACAGGGAGGTCTAATGAAAAACTGTTTTTT.

This clonotype was seen a few times. The chain combines TRBV6-1 with TRBJ2-1; D is perhaps TRBD2 (7 bases). The V and J ends lost 5 bases and 0 bases respectively, with 17 bases between them. Germline V gene lookup returns CDR1 MNHNS and CDR2 SASEGT. The CDR3 is 17 amino acids. This CDR3 is CASSLAGALSSYNEQFF. The CDR3 DNA is TGTGCCAGCAGTCTGGCGGGGGCTTTAAGCTCCTACAATGAGCAGTTCTTC.